The 32 T cell receptor beta chains below were found in one sample sequenced in a study of blood T cell repertoires in COVID-19. This table comes from immunoSEQ multiplex PCR, and its TCRdb copy is limited to in-frame clones, with some not included. The data show nearly 300,000 clones, 88% seen once. Source material: peripheral blood. Every receptor here comes from a woman in her twenties or thirties who had recovered from COVID-19.

This chain connects TRBV7-8 to TRBJ1-2, with D hard to call. Trimming took 1 base from V and 3 from J, leaving 9 bases between them. The CDR3 contains 14 residues. CDR1 and CDR2 from the germline V gene are SGHVS and FQNEAQ. CDR3 sequence (DNA): TGTGCCAGCAGCTTAGATCTGGTAGACTATGGCTACACCTTC. Translation: CASSLDLVDYGYTF.

The V and J genes are TRBV30 and TRBJ1-5; D perhaps matches TRBD1 (5 bases). Germline V gene sequence: CDR1 GTSNPN, CDR2 SVGIG (reference sequence). The CDR3 runs 15 residues. Trimming shortened V by 0 bases and J by 5 bases, and 14 bases separated the two germline ends. The CDR3 nucleotides read TGTGCCTGGAGTGTTGGGAACAGGATCCATCAGCCCCAGCATTTT. Translated: CAWSVGNRIHQPQHF.

The chain couples TRBV28 to TRBJ1-2, with TRBD1 matching over 8 bases. With 11 bases clipped from V and 3 bases from J, the junction kept 5 bases outside the gene matches. Germline-derived CDR1 and CDR2 are MDHEN and SYDVKM. CDR3 length: 12 residues. CDR3 sequence (DNA): TGTGCCGTGCAGGGGGCTGACTATGGCTACACCTTC. Protein: CAVQGADYGYTF.

The chain recombines TRBV19 with TRBJ1-1; 9 nucleotides align to TRBD1. The CDR3 loop spans 15 amino acids. CDR1 and CDR2 from the germline V gene are LNHDA and SQIVND (reference sequence). Trimming cost V 3 bases and J 1 base; bases outside gene matches: 3. CDR3 in amino acids: CASSIQGQGNTEAFF. As DNA, the CDR3 is TGTGCCAGTAGTATCCAGGGACAGGGGAACACTGAAGCTTTCTTT.

The rearrangement joins TRBV7-2 to TRBJ2-6, with 7 bases matching TRBD1. The V and J ends lost 4 bases and 2 bases, in that order; junction bases with no gene match: 2. The CDR3 is 15 residues long. CDR1 is SGHTA, CDR2 FQGNSA, per germline. CDR3 region: CASSYDRAGANVLTF. DNA for the CDR3: TGTGCCAGCAGCTATGACAGGGCTGGGGCCAACGTCCTGACTTTC.

This rearrangement joins TRBV6-1 to TRBJ1-6; no definite D call. The CDR3 contains 17 residues. Trimming shortened V by 2 bases and J by 0 bases, and 11 bases separated the two germline ends. Looked up from germline, CDR1 is MNHNS and CDR2 is SASEGT. CDR3 sequence: CASSELGGSSYNSPLHF. CDR3 nucleotides: TGTGCCAGCAGTGAATTAGGAGGGAGCTCCTATAATTCACCCCTCCACTTT.

CDR3 nucleotide sequence: TGTGCCAGCAGTTTCTCAGGGAATCATGACTATGGCTACACCTTC. Its protein product is CASSFSGNHDYGYTF. The chain joins TRBV28 to TRBJ1-2, with D possibly matching TRBD1 (5 bases). Germline CDR1 MDHEN, CDR2 SYDVKM. The V end lost 3 bases, the J end lost 3 bases, and 14 bases lay between the germline ends. This CDR3 is built from 15 residues.

The chain has TRBV18 and TRBJ2-6; a weak D match, TRBD2 (5 bases). The ends were cut back, 6 bases at V and 1 base at J, with 7 bases in the middle. The CDR3 extends over 14 amino acids. Germline V gives CDR1 KGHSH, CDR2 LQKENI. As DNA, the CDR3 is TGTGCCAGCTCCCGGGAATCTGGGGCCAACGTCCTGACTTTC. Translated: CASSRESGANVLTF.

The chain uses TRBV19 and TRBJ1-1, with 8 bases matching TRBD1. The CDR3 covers 14 residues. Losses at the gene ends were 2 bases for V and 4 bases for J; bases not matched to a gene: 3. Germline V gene lookup returns CDR1 LNHDA and CDR2 SQIVND (reference sequence). The CDR3 protein is CASSISDRATEAFF. CDR3 coding DNA: TGTGCCAGTAGTATATCGGACAGGGCCACTGAAGCTTTCTTT.

V gene TRBV4-2 combines with J gene TRBJ2-5; D gene ambiguous. This CDR3 has 17 amino acids. CDR1 and CDR2 (germline): LGHNA, YNFKEQ. The V end lost 1 base, the J end lost 5 bases, and 20 bases lay between the germline ends. CDR3 amino acids: CASSQGYSSLTGETQYF. For the CDR3, the DNA is TGTGCCAGCAGCCAAGGGTATAGTTCCTTAACGGGTGAGACCCAGTACTTC.

This chain connects TRBV6-5 to TRBJ2-7; the D gene is possibly TRBD2 (6 bases). Germline CDR1 reads MNHEY; CDR2 reads SVGAGI. The CDR3 is 13 amino acids. Trimming removed 8 bases at V and 3 bases at J, with 14 bases between. CDR3 DNA: TGTGCCAGCCGCCAGATGGGAGGCTACGAGCAGTACTTC. Translation: CASRQMGGYEQYF.

The chain uses TRBV27 and TRBJ1-4, with D perhaps matching TRBD1 (5 bases). CDR1 is MNHEY and CDR2 is SMNVEV in the germline V gene (reference sequence). With 7 bases removed from V and 4 bases from J, the gap between germline ends came to 13 bases. There are 14 residues in the CDR3. CDR3 loop: CASNAGQGNEKLFF. Here the CDR3 DNA reads TGTGCCAGCAACGCAGGGCAGGGTAATGAAAAACTGTTTTTT.

This chain joins TRBV19 and TRBJ1-2; TRBD1 might be the D (5 bases). The CDR3 contains 14 residues. Germline CDR1 is LNHDA and CDR2 is SQIVND (reference sequence). Trimming took off 7 bases at V and 6 bases at J, with 18 bases between the two ends. The chain's CDR3 is CASTQKTVIDGYTF. In DNA, the CDR3 is TGTGCCAGTACCCAGAAGACAGTGATCGATGGCTACACCTTC.

This clone was seen only once. At one end, the junction sequence differs from germline, possibly due to a read error. The chain couples TRBV13 to TRBJ1-6, with D perhaps TRBD1 (5 bases). Germline V lookup: CDR1 PRHDT, CDR2 FYEKMQ (reference sequence). This CDR3 comprises 15 residues. This CDR3 is CASTLERGSNSPLHF. For the CDR3, the DNA is TGTGCCAGCACCTTAGAACGGGGGAGCAATTCACCCCTCCACTTT.

V and J are TRBV6-5 and TRBJ1-4; TRBD1 might be the D (5 bases). Between the trimmed V and J ends, which lost 0 bases and 7 bases, there was a span of 15 bases. The CDR3 has 16 amino acids. Germline CDR1 is MNHEY and CDR2 is SVGAGI. The CDR3 nucleotides are TGTGCCAGCAGTTACTCTGGGCAGGGCGACGGTGAAAAACTGTTTTTT. Translating gives CASSYSGQGDGEKLFF.

The rearrangement uses TRBV5-1 and TRBJ1-4; TRBD1 matches at 7 bases. The V gene end was trimmed by 4 bases and the J gene end by 2 bases; junction bases not matched to a gene: 5. The CDR3 has 15 amino acids. The V gene's germline CDR1 is SGHRS and CDR2 YFSETQ. The CDR3 bases are TGCGCCAGCAGCCCTGACAGGGTTACTAATGAAAAACTGTTTTTT. Protein product: CASSPDRVTNEKLFF.

This sequence joins TRBV14 and TRBJ1-6, with a tentative D call TRBD1 (6 bases). This CDR3 has 19 residues. With 1 base removed from V and 6 bases from J, the gap between germline ends came to 22 bases. Germline CDR1 and CDR2: SGHDN and FVKESK. This chain's CDR3 is CASSQVGGGSFLPNSPLHF. The CDR3 DNA reads as TGTGCCAGCAGCCAAGTTGGCGGGGGCTCTTTCCTACCTAATTCACCCCTCCACTTT. Filled out from reference TRBV14 and TRBJ1-6, the complete variable domain reads EAGVTQFPSHSVIEKGQTVTLRCDPISGHDNLYWYRRVMGKEIKFLLHFVKESKQDESGMPNNRFLAERTGGTYSTLKVQPAELEDSGVYFCASSQVGGGSFLPNSPLHFGNGTRLTVT.

In this sample, this clone turned up once. The chain employs TRBV18 and TRBJ1-5, with D perhaps matching TRBD1 (5 bases). The V end lost 2 bases, the J end lost 2 bases, and 16 bases lay between the germline ends. The CDR3 contains 17 residues. Germline-derived CDR1 and CDR2 are KGHSH and LQKENI. CDR3 nucleotides: TGTGCCAGCTCACCATCGGACACCCCGGTGGGCAATCAGCCCCAGCATTTT. This translates into CASSPSDTPVGNQPQHF.

The J gene is TRBJ1-1, the V gene TRBV7-9; TRBD1 aligns across 7 bases. Germline-derived CDR1 and CDR2 are SEHNR and FQNEAQ (reference sequence). The CDR3 sequence is 17 residues long. V lost 3 bases to trimming and J lost 2 bases; unmatched junction nucleotides: 12. This CDR3 is CASSLAGGAGGNTEAFF. For the CDR3, the DNA is TGTGCCAGCAGCTTGGCCGGTGGGGCAGGGGGTAACACTGAAGCTTTCTTT.

The rearrangement uses TRBV19 and TRBJ1-5, with D perhaps TRBD1 (6 bases). V lost 6 bases, J lost 3 bases, and 15 bases lay in between. The CDR3 sequence is 15 residues long. The germline V gene encodes CDR1 LNHDA and CDR2 SQIVND (reference sequence). The CDR3 nucleotides read TGTGCCAGTAGAAGGACAGTGACTACCAATCAGCCCCAGCATTTT. Amino acid sequence: CASRRTVTTNQPQHF.

The chain recombines TRBV4-1 with TRBJ2-5; D is perhaps TRBD1 (6 bases). The V end lost 3 bases, the J end lost 2 bases, and 13 bases lay between the germline ends. The CDR3 is 15 residues long. The V gene's germline CDR1 is MGHRA and CDR2 YSYEKL. DNA of the CDR3: TGCGCCAGCAGCCATGTGGACAGCGTACAAGAGACCCAGTACTTC. Amino acid sequence: CASSHVDSVQETQYF.

The chain uses TRBV28 and TRBJ1-5; TRBD1 aligns across 7 bases. CDR1 is MDHEN and CDR2 is SYDVKM in the germline V gene. The CDR3 has 15 residues. Trimming cost V 1 base and J 5 bases; bases outside gene matches: 5. The CDR3 loop reads CASSLSGQRDQPQHF. The CDR3 nucleotides are TGTGCCAGCAGTTTATCGGGACAGAGAGATCAGCCCCAGCATTTT.

The genes are TRBV7-9 and TRBJ2-7, with D perhaps TRBD2 (6 bases). Germline-derived CDR1 and CDR2 are SEHNR and FQNEAQ (reference sequence). The CDR3 loop spans 17 amino acids. V was clipped by 4 bases and J by 2 bases, with 21 bases between them. The CDR3 DNA reads TGTGCCAGCAGCTCTTCCTATCGGGGGTATCGAACCTACGAGCAGTACTTC. It yields the protein CASSSSYRGYRTYEQYF.

The chain couples TRBV29-1 to TRBJ2-7; 10 nucleotides agree with TRBD2. The trim removed 7 bases at V and 3 bases at J, leaving 0 bases unmatched. Germline lookup yields CDR1 SQVTM and CDR2 ANQGSEA. CDR3 length: 11 amino acids. CDR3 nucleotides: TGCAGCGGGACTAGCGGCTACGAGCAGTACTTC. Its translation: CSGTSGYEQYF.

V gene TRBV28 combines with J gene TRBJ1-2; TRBD1 matches 9 bases. Germline-derived CDR1 and CDR2 are MDHEN and SYDVKM. The CDR3 has 13 residues. V dropped 2 bases and J dropped 9; count of bases not matched to a gene: 4. The CDR3 nucleotides are TGTGCCAGCAGTTTAATGGGGACAGGGAGCTACACCTTC. Encoded protein: CASSLMGTGSYTF.

V gene TRBV6-6 combines with J gene TRBJ2-3; weak D call: TRBD2 (6 bases). Trimming removed 2 bases at V and 1 base at J, with 13 bases between. CDR1 is MNHNY and CDR2 is SVGAGI in the germline V gene (reference sequence). The CDR3 consists of 16 residues. The CDR3 region has the DNA TGTGCCAGCAGTTACGTCGTGGGGGGAGGCACAGATACGCAGTATTTT. Its protein is CASSYVVGGGTDTQYF.

This clone was recorded many times. The gene calls are TRBV7-9 and TRBJ1-2; D might be TRBD1 (6 bases). Trimming left V 5 bases short and J 2 bases short, with 18 bases between. The CDR3 runs 16 residues. Germline values: CDR1 SEHNR, CDR2 FQNEAQ (reference sequence). This CDR3 reads CASSPTYGGGNYGYTF. The CDR3 DNA sequence: TGTGCCAGCAGCCCTACCTACGGTGGGGGCAACTATGGCTACACCTTC.

The chain carries TRBV5-5 and TRBJ2-2, with a tentative D call TRBD2 (5 bases). CDR1 is SGHKS and CDR2 is YYEKEE in the germline V gene (reference sequence). With 1 base removed from V and 5 bases from J, the gap between germline ends came to 6 bases. The CDR3 length is 13 residues. The CDR3 DNA is TGTGCCAGCAGCTTGTGGGAGACCGGGGAGCTGTTTTTT. This sequence encodes CASSLWETGELFF.

The chain joins TRBV24-1 to TRBJ2-1, with TRBD2 matching over 10 bases. The ends lost 1 base at V and 6 bases at J; junction bases unmatched: 2. Germline lookup yields CDR1 KGHDR and CDR2 SFDVKD. CDR3 length: 15 amino acids. CDR3 loop: CATSDLAGGPNEQFF. CDR3 DNA: TGTGCCACCAGTGATTTAGCGGGGGGGCCCAATGAGCAGTTCTTC.

A remark on this clone: The sample holds other DNA sequences that translate to the same CDR3. The rearrangement uses TRBV27 and TRBJ1-2; no firm D call. CDR1 is MNHEY, CDR2 SMNVEV, per germline (reference sequence). CDR3 length equals 13 residues. The V and J ends lost 3 bases and 1 base respectively, with 6 bases between them. The CDR3 is CASSFGGNYGYTF. The DNA of the CDR3 is TGTGCCAGCAGTTTTGGAGGTAACTATGGCTACACCTTC.

This chain uses TRBV6-5 with TRBJ1-4; a weak D match, TRBD1 (5 bases). With 0 bases removed from V and 3 bases from J, the gap between germline ends came to 11 bases. Germline V lookup: CDR1 MNHEY, CDR2 SVGAGI. The CDR3 contains 16 residues. DNA for the CDR3: TGTGCCAGCAGTTACTCCGCAGGGCGCGCTAATGAAAAACTGTTTTTT. Protein product: CASSYSAGRANEKLFF.

At least ten counts were recorded for this clone. The CDR3 sequence: CASSLRIPGQGAQPQHF. The CDR3 DNA reads as TGTGCCAGCAGTTTGAGAATACCGGGACAGGGTGCCCAGCCCCAGCATTTT. The chain couples TRBV27 to TRBJ1-5; 9 positions match TRBD1. CDR3 length: 17 amino acids. CDR1 is MNHEY, CDR2 SMNVEV, per germline (reference sequence). J was trimmed by 7 bases and V by 3 bases; bases with no gene match: 13.